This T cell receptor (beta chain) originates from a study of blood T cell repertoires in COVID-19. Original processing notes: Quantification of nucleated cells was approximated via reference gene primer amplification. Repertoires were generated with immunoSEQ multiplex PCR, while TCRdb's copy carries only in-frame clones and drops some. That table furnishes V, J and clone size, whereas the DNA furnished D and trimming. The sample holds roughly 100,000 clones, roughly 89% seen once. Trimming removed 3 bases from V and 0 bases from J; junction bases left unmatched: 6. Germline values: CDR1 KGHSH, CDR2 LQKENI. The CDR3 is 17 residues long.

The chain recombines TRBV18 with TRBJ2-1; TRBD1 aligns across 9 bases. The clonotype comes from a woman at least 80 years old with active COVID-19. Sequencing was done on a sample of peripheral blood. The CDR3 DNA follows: TGTGCCAGCTCACCCCCGGGACAGGGAAGCTCCTACAATGAGCAGTTCTTC. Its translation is CASSPPGQGSSYNEQFF.